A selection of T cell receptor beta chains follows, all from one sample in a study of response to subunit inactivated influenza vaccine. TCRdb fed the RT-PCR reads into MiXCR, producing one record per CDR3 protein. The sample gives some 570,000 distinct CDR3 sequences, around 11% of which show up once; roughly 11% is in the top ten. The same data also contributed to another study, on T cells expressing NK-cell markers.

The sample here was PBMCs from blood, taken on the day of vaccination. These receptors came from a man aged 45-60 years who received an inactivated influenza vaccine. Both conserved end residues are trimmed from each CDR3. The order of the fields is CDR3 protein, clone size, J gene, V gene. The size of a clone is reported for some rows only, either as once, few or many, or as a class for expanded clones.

cdr3_aa: ASTLLGSGVNTEAF
clone_size: few
j_call: TRBJ1-1
v_call: TRBV7-9

cdr3_aa: ASSFGRLMRNEQF
clone_size: many
j_call: TRBJ2-1
v_call: TRBV7-9

cdr3_aa: ASSYYRGYEQY
clone_size: many
j_call: TRBJ2-7
v_call: TRBV6-2/TRBV6-3

cdr3_aa: AISATGSTDTQY
clone_size: few
j_call: TRBJ2-3
v_call: TRBV10-3

cdr3_aa: ASNKQGYTEAF
clone_size: NA
j_call: TRBJ1-1
v_call: TRBV19

cdr3_aa: ASSYLSGWGEQF
clone_size: few
j_call: TRBJ2-1
v_call: TRBV6-2/TRBV6-3

cdr3_aa: ASSRDRVINQPQH
clone_size: few
j_call: TRBJ1-5
v_call: TRBV5-5

cdr3_aa: ASSDGIRRAF
clone_size: NA
j_call: TRBJ2-1
v_call: TRBV11-2

cdr3_aa: SAREPSGRAYNEQF
clone_size: NA
j_call: TRBJ2-1
v_call: TRBV20-1

cdr3_aa: AWSRPSVDEQY
clone_size: many
j_call: TRBJ2-7
v_call: TRBV30

cdr3_aa: ASSYLQAKGYQETQY
clone_size: NA
j_call: TRBJ2-5
v_call: TRBV6-2/TRBV6-3

cdr3_aa: ASRERQGLLTSTDTQY
clone_size: many
j_call: TRBJ2-3
v_call: TRBV6-1

cdr3_aa: ASRIGTSGSYEQY
clone_size: NA
j_call: TRBJ2-7
v_call: TRBV19

cdr3_aa: ASSSGSRYGYT
clone_size: many
j_call: TRBJ1-2
v_call: TRBV12-3/TRBV12-4

cdr3_aa: ASSHRGTGELF
clone_size: many
j_call: TRBJ2-2
v_call: TRBV6-2/TRBV6-3

cdr3_aa: ASSPPGTGGLYRQPQH
clone_size: few
j_call: TRBJ1-5
v_call: TRBV18

cdr3_aa: ASSLQAPKWETQY
clone_size: few
j_call: TRBJ2-5
v_call: TRBV5-1

cdr3_aa: AISWRAGEQY
clone_size: NA
j_call: TRBJ2-7
v_call: TRBV10-3

cdr3_aa: ASSSEPPGQGNSPLH
clone_size: few
j_call: TRBJ1-6
v_call: TRBV5-1

cdr3_aa: ASSTGGPRYEQY
clone_size: few
j_call: TRBJ2-7
v_call: TRBV12-3/TRBV12-4

cdr3_aa: ASSLNGGQGADEQF
clone_size: NA
j_call: TRBJ2-1
v_call: TRBV7-3

cdr3_aa: ASSLTGTLSGNSPLH
clone_size: NA
j_call: TRBJ1-6
v_call: TRBV5-1

cdr3_aa: ASSILGELF
clone_size: NA
j_call: TRBJ2-2
v_call: TRBV7-2